The rows below give T cell receptor beta chains drawn from one sample of a study of beta chain features in type 1 diabetes. The data were produced by immunoSEQ multiplex PCR, yet TCRdb's version contains in-frame clones alone and is incomplete. The sample includes 280,000 or so clones, over 14% of them seen just once. The sequencing input was naive CD4+ T cells from blood. The source of these receptors is a man younger than 30 with type 1 diabetes. Both conserved end residues are part of each CDR3. D genes are given only for firm matches. Where a row states a size, it is once, few, many or the class of an expanded clone; other rows omit it.

TRBJ1-1	-	TRBV5-1	-	TGCGCCAGCAGCTTGGGAGCGAACACTGAAGCTTTCTTT	CASSLGANTEAFF
TRBJ2-7	-	TRBV6-6	TRBD1	TGTGCCAGCAGTCCGACCGGGACAGGGGTCGAGCAGTACTTC	CASSPTGTGVEQYF
TRBJ2-2	-	TRBV18	-	TGTGCCAGCTCCCCTCTACTAGAAAGTCGCGGCGGGGAGCTGTTTTTT	CASSPLLESRGGELFF
TRBJ2-5	few	TRBV28	TRBD2	TGTGCCAGCAGTTTCCGGGGGGGGCCTCAGACCCAGTACTTC	CASSFRGGPQTQYF
TRBJ2-7	-	TRBV28	-	TGTGCCAGCACGTCTACCCAGGCCTACGAGCAGTACTTC	CASTSTQAYEQYF
TRBJ2-3	-	TRBV5-1	TRBD1	TGCGCCAGCAGCTTGACCGGACAGGGGGGAACAGATACGCAGTATTTT	CASSLTGQGGTDTQYF
TRBJ2-3	few	TRBV7-9	-	TGTGCCAGCAGCTTAAGGCGGGACGGCGGCACAGATACGCAGTATTTT	CASSLRRDGGTDTQYF
TRBJ2-7	-	TRBV6-5	-	TGTGCCAGCAGTTCCCTCTACGAGCAGTACTTC	CASSSLYEQYF
TRBJ1-2	-	TRBV4-2	-	TGTGCCAGCAGCCAAGATACGAACCGCAGTCCTAACTATGGCTACACCTTC	CASSQDTNRSPNYGYTF
TRBJ2-1	-	TRBV13	-	TGTGCCAGCAGCTTCGGCAATGAGCAGTTCTTC	CASSFGNEQFF
TRBJ2-1	-	TRBV28	TRBD2	TGTGCCAGCAGTCCGACTAGCGCCCATGAGCAGTTCTTC	CASSPTSAHEQFF
TRBJ2-5	few	TRBV5-1	-	TGCGCCAGCAGCCCGCACGACGGGGACCAAGAGACCCAGTACTTC	CASSPHDGDQETQYF
TRBJ1-5	-	TRBV18	-	TGTGCCAGCTCCCCGACAGGTCCTAATCAGCCCCAGCATTTT	CASSPTGPNQPQHF
TRBJ1-1	few	TRBV25-1	-	TGTGCCAGCAGTGAACCAGGGTCTGGGGACACTGAAGCTTTCTTT	CASSEPGSGDTEAFF
TRBJ2-1	few	TRBV30	-	TGTGCCTGGAGTGTACTGTCCGGGTACAATGAGCAGTTCTTC	CAWSVLSGYNEQFF
TRBJ2-7	few	TRBV5-1	TRBD2	TGCGCCAGCTCTCCCGCCCCCGCGACTAGCGGGGGTCCCGAGCAGTACTTC	CASSPAPATSGGPEQYF
TRBJ2-7	-	TRBV7-9	-	TGTGCCAGCAGCTTAGTTCGGGCCTACGAGCAGTACTTC	CASSLVRAYEQYF
TRBJ2-7	few	TRBV18	TRBD1	TGTGCCAGCTCACACGACAGGGCCTACGAGCAGTACTTC	CASSHDRAYEQYF
TRBJ1-2	-	TRBV28	-	TGTGCCAGCAGTATCGACAGAGTCATATATGGCTACACCTTC	CASSIDRVIYGYTF
TRBJ1-1	-	TRBV9	-	TGTGCCAGCAGCGTAGACAGGAACACTGAAGCTTTCTTT	CASSVDRNTEAFF
TRBJ2-1	-	TRBV14	TRBD2	TGTGCCAGCAGCCAAGATAAGACTAGCGGGAGCTTCGCCCGACGGTATGAGCAGTTCTTC	CASSQDKTSGSFARRYEQFF
TRBJ2-5	-	TRBV18	-	TGTGCCAGCTCACCAGGCAAGGAGGGAGAGACCCAGTACTTC	CASSPGKEGETQYF
TRBJ2-5	-	TRBV6-5	TRBD2	TGTGCCAGCAGTTACTTGGGCGGGAGGGTTGAGACCCAGTACTTC	CASSYLGGRVETQYF
TRBJ1-4	-	TRBV30	-	TGTGCCTGGAGTGTGGGGGGGACTAATGAAAAACTGTTTTTT	CAWSVGGTNEKLFF
TRBJ2-1	-	TRBV30	TRBD2	TGTGCCTGGAACGAGGGACTAGCGGAAGACTACAATGAGCAGTTCTTC	CAWNEGLAEDYNEQFF
TRBJ1-4	-	TRBV6-4	-	TGTGCCACAGGAGGAGGGATTAATGATGGAAAACTGTTTTTT	CATGGGINDGKLFF
TRBJ2-2	few	TRBV9	-	TGTGCCAGCAGCGTAGAGTTGAGCACCGGGGAGCTGTTTTTT	CASSVELSTGELFF
TRBJ2-5	-	TRBV4-3	TRBD2	TGCGCCAGCAGCCAAGATCTGATTGGGACTAGCGGATCGGGGGAGACCCAGTACTTC	CASSQDLIGTSGSGETQYF
TRBJ2-1	few	TRBV30	TRBD2	TGTGCCTGGAAGTCTGGGCGGGGGAAGGGTGAGCAGTTCTTC	CAWKSGRGKGEQFF
TRBJ2-3	-	TRBV10-1	TRBD2	TGCGCCAGCAGTGTCCTAGCGGGAGGAGTTACAGATACGCAGTATTTT	CASSVLAGGVTDTQYF
TRBJ2-2	-	TRBV19	TRBD2	TGTGCCAGTAGTGCGGGAGGGATCACCGGGGAGCTGTTTTTT	CASSAGGITGELFF
TRBJ1-1	few	TRBV30	TRBD1	TGTGCCTGGAGTGTGAAGGGACAGGGCTCTCGCACTGAAGCTTTCTTT	CAWSVKGQGSRTEAFF
TRBJ1-4	few	TRBV5-1	-	TGCGCCAGCACCATGGCAGCGGCTAATGAAAAACTGTTTTTT	CASTMAAANEKLFF
TRBJ2-7	few	TRBV5-1	TRBD2	TGCGCCAGCGGCGGGAGCGCCTACGAGCAGTACTTC	CASGGSAYEQYF
TRBJ2-1	-	TRBV11-3	-	TGTGCCAGCAGCCGAGGAACGAGCTCCTACAATGAGCAGTTCTTC	CASSRGTSSYNEQFF
TRBJ1-2	-	TRBV6-5	-	TGTGCCAGCAGTACGCAAGGACAGTGGAGCTACACCTTC	CASSTQGQWSYTF
TRBJ1-6	-	TRBV30	-	TGTGCCTGGAGTGGCGACAGTGGCCCCCTCTCCTTT	CAWSGDSGPLSF
TRBJ2-3	few	TRBV11-2	TRBD2	TGTGCCAGCAGCTTAGGCGGGGGGCGCACAGATACGCAGTATTTT	CASSLGGGRTDTQYF
TRBJ2-7	-	TRBV7-2	-	TGTGCCAGCAGCCCGACAATACAGCGGGCAGACTACGAGCAGTACTTC	CASSPTIQRADYEQYF
TRBJ2-1	few	TRBV6-4	-	TGTGCCAGCAGCCGACTTACCGGGACACAACGCACCAATGAGCAGTTCTTC	CASSRLTGTQRTNEQFF
TRBJ1-2	-	TRBV28	-	TGTGCCAGCAGTTTAGGGTACCAGCGCGGCTACACCTTC	CASSLGYQRGYTF
TRBJ1-5	few	TRBV30	-	TGTGCCTGGAGTATAGCCATACCCCACAATCAGCCCCAGCATTTT	CAWSIAIPHNQPQHF
TRBJ1-1	few	TRBV4-1	TRBD1	TGCGCCAGCAGCCAGCCGAAGACAGGGGGAACTGAAGCTTTCTTT	CASSQPKTGGTEAFF
TRBJ1-1	few	TRBV6-1	TRBD1	TGTGCCAGCAGACAGGGGGTGAACACTGAAGCTTTCTTT	CASRQGVNTEAFF
TRBJ2-1	few	TRBV19	TRBD2	TGTGCCAGTAGTCGGCCAGCGGGAGGGTACAATGAGCAGTTCTTC	CASSRPAGGYNEQFF
TRBJ2-5	few	TRBV5-6	-	TGTGCCAGCAGCTCCTCCGAGACCCAGTACTTC	CASSSSETQYF
TRBJ1-5	-	TRBV7-2	-	TGCGCTGCCGGGTGGGGAGGTGGCAATCAGCCCCAGCATTTT	CAAGWGGGNQPQHF
TRBJ2-3	-	TRBV6-5	-	TGTGCCAGCAGTAGACACAGCAGCACAGATACGCAGTATTTT	CASSRHSSTDTQYF
TRBJ2-1	-	TRBV4-1	TRBD1	TGCGCCAGCAGCCAAGAGCCTCCCGGGACAGGGGGACCTAGCTCCTACAATGAGCAGTTCTTC	CASSQEPPGTGGPSSYNEQFF
TRBJ1-1	few	TRBV4-2	-	TGTGCCAGCAGCCAAGCGTACCTCCCTTATGACAGATTTACAGAGACTGAAGCTTTCTTT	CASSQAYLPYDRFTETEAFF
TRBJ2-2	-	TRBV27	TRBD1	TGTGCCAGCAGTATCAGGACAGGAACGAACACCGGGGAGCTGTTTTTT	CASSIRTGTNTGELFF
TRBJ1-1	few	TRBV5-1	-	TGCGCCAGCAGGTATTACAGGGTGAACACTGAAGCTTTCTTT	CASRYYRVNTEAFF